These T cell receptor beta chains were read from a single sample in a study of blood T cell repertoires in COVID-19. Clones were read by immunoSEQ multiplex PCR, and TCRdb kept only the in-frame ones, dropping some. Here the sample spans some 200,000 clones, approximately 90% being singletons. The source material was peripheral blood. All receptors come from an elderly man with acute or convalescent COVID-19. CDR3s include the opening cysteine and the closing phenylalanine or tryptophan. D genes are given only for firm matches. Size is stated for part of the rows, as once, few or many counts, or as a class when the clone is expanded.

d_call clone_size j_call v_call cdr3_nt cdr3_aa
TRBD1 few TRBJ1-4 TRBV7-2 TGTGCCAGCAGCTCACAGGGGGCGGTGGGTGAAAAACTGTTTTTT CASSSQGAVGEKLFF
NA NA TRBJ2-3 TRBV3-1/TRBV3-2 TGTGCCAGCACAGCGGGCAGGGTTTCAGATACGCAGTATTTT CASTAGRVSDTQYF
NA NA TRBJ2-2 TRBV3-1/TRBV3-2 TGTGCCAGCACGTTCCTGAACACCGGGGAGCTGTTTTTT CASTFLNTGELFF
TRBD2 NA TRBJ2-2 TRBV24-1 TGTGCCACCAGTCCCGGACTAGCGGTTGCCGGGGAGCTGTTTTTT CATSPGLAVAGELFF
TRBD1 NA TRBJ2-1 TRBV19 TGTGCCAGTAGTATACCCGGGACAGGGGACAATGAGCAGTTCTTC CASSIPGTGDNEQFF
NA few TRBJ2-2 TRBV7-3 TGTGCCAGCAGCTCTAGCTCCGGGGAGCTGTTTTTT CASSSSSGELFF
NA NA TRBJ1-1 TRBV11-3 TGTGCCACCCGAGGGGGATCTAGGAACACTGAAGCTTTCTTT CATRGGSRNTEAFF
NA few TRBJ1-6 TRBV7-8 TGTGCCAGCAGCGCCCGCGCAGGGCGTTCACCCCTCCACTTT CASSARAGRSPLHF
NA once TRBJ1-5 TRBV19 TGTGCCAGTAGTACAGCGGAAAATCAGCCCCAGCATTTT CASSTAENQPQHF
NA NA TRBJ1-5 TRBV6-2/TRBV6-3 TGTGCCAGCAGTTCCACACAGTGGGGGGGCGCGGGCAATCAGCCCCAGCATTTT CASSSTQWGGAGNQPQHF
NA NA TRBJ1-5 TRBV19 TGTGCCAGTTCTCCCCGCCGCTCCTCGGGTGGCAATCAGCCCCAGCATTTT CASSPRRSSGGNQPQHF
NA NA TRBJ1-1 TRBV3-1/TRBV3-2 TGTGCCAGCAGCCGAGGACAGATTAACACTGAAGCTTTCTTT CASSRGQINTEAFF
NA NA TRBJ2-7 TRBV28 TGTGCCACCACCGGACAAGTCGAAGAGCAGTACTTC CATTGQVEEQYF
NA NA TRBJ2-2 TRBV5-1 TGCGCCAGCAGCAGGCCGGGTCTGAACACCGGGGAGCTGTTTTTT CASSRPGLNTGELFF
NA NA TRBJ2-5 TRBV7-2 TGTGCCAGCAGCTTTTGGGGAGAAGAGACCCAGTACTTC CASSFWGEETQYF
NA NA TRBJ1-4 TRBV12-3/TRBV12-4 TGTGCCAGCACCGGGGTGGGCGAAAAACTGTTTTTT CASTGVGEKLFF
NA NA TRBJ1-6 TRBV3-1/TRBV3-2 TGTGCCAGCAGCCCAGGTCAGGAACCCCTCCACTTT CASSPGQEPLHF
NA few TRBJ1-5 TRBV19 TGTGCCAGTAGTCACCGGGAGCTTAATCAGCCCCAGCATTTT CASSHRELNQPQHF
NA NA TRBJ2-2 TRBV6-2/TRBV6-3 TGTGCCAGCAGCCACAAGTACCCGAACACCGGGGAGCTGTTTTTT CASSHKYPNTGELFF
NA NA TRBJ1-2 TRBV5-1 TGCGCCAGCAGCCCCTCGGTCCCAGGGAGGGATGGCTACACCTTC CASSPSVPGRDGYTF
NA NA TRBJ2-1 TRBV18 TGTGCCAGCTCACCGACAGGCAATGAGCAGTTCTTC CASSPTGNEQFF
TRBD2 NA TRBJ2-1 TRBV25-1 TGTGCCAAACGGACTAGCGACTACAATGAGCAGTTCTTC CAKRTSDYNEQFF
NA once TRBJ1-1 TRBV7-3 TGTGCCAGCAGCCTGACAGGTTACACTGAAGCTTTCTTT CASSLTGYTEAFF
NA NA TRBJ2-7 TRBV27 TGTGCCAGCAGTCCATTGACAGGGAGGGAGCAGTACTTC CASSPLTGREQYF
TRBD2 NA TRBJ2-3 TRBV27 TGTGCCAGCAGTTCCGGGACTAGCGGGAGAGAATGGTTGGTAGATACGCAGTATTTT CASSSGTSGREWLVDTQYF
NA NA TRBJ1-4 TRBV6-5 TGTGCCAGCAGTTACAGGGGAAGCCCAACTAATGAAAAACTGTTTTTT CASSYRGSPTNEKLFF
TRBD1 NA TRBJ1-4 TRBV5-1 TGCGCCAGCAATCAGGGGGCAGGGGAAAAACTGTTTTTT CASNQGAGEKLFF
NA NA TRBJ1-4 TRBV5-1 TGCGCCAGCAGCTTGGCCAGCGGCCCAACTAATGAAAAACTGTTTTTT CASSLASGPTNEKLFF
TRBD1 once TRBJ1-1 TRBV7-9 TGTGCCAGCACCGGACAGGGCTACACTGAAGCTTTCTTT CASTGQGYTEAFF
TRBD1 NA TRBJ2-7 TRBV24-1 TGTGCCACCAGTGATCGTATTCCGGGACAGGGGAACGACGAGCAGTACTTC CATSDRIPGQGNDEQYF
TRBD2 NA TRBJ2-3 TRBV7-2 TGTGCCAGCAGCTTAGATGGGACTAGCGGGACCACAGATACGCAGTATTTT CASSLDGTSGTTDTQYF
NA NA TRBJ1-2 TRBV27 TGTGCCAGCAGTTTCTGGGGGGGCTATGGCTACACCTTC CASSFWGGYGYTF
TRBD1 NA TRBJ2-7 TRBV29-1 TGCAGCGTAGGAGGACAGGGAAACGAGCAGTACTTC CSVGGQGNEQYF
NA few TRBJ2-5 TRBV27 TGTGCCAGCAAGGCGGTTACTCAAGAGACCCAGTACTTC CASKAVTQETQYF
NA few TRBJ1-1 TRBV6-5 TGTGCCAGCAGTTACTCGGGGCGGGGGAATAAAGCTGAAGCTTTCTTT CASSYSGRGNKAEAFF
TRBD1 NA TRBJ2-7 TRBV6-6 TGTGCCAGCAGCCCAGACAGGGTCACCTACGAGCAGTACTTC CASSPDRVTYEQYF
TRBD1 few TRBJ1-1 TRBV28 TGTGCCAGCAGGCCAGGGGGTCCGGGGTCTGAAGCTTTCTTT CASRPGGPGSEAFF
TRBD1 NA TRBJ2-3 TRBV24-1 TGTGCCACCAGTGACTCGAGACAGGGATCGGCAGATACGCAGTATTTT CATSDSRQGSADTQYF
TRBD2 once TRBJ2-1 TRBV18 TGTGCCAGCTCGACGGGACTAGCGGGGAAAGACTCCTACAATGAGCAGTTCTTC CASSTGLAGKDSYNEQFF
TRBD1 NA TRBJ1-5 TRBV9 TGTGCCAGCAGCGTTGGACAGGGTAGCAATCAGCCCCAGCATTTT CASSVGQGSNQPQHF
TRBD1 NA TRBJ2-7 TRBV19 TGTGCCAGTAGTCCCACGACAGGGAATTACGAGCAGTACTTC CASSPTTGNYEQYF
TRBD2 NA TRBJ2-1 TRBV7-3 TGTGCCAGCAGCGCTAGCGGGAGGGCCTACTACAATGAGCAGTTCTTC CASSASGRAYYNEQFF
NA few TRBJ2-2 TRBV7-2 TGTGCCAGCAGCTTAGCCCCGGGACTGGACACCGGGGAGCTGTTTTTT CASSLAPGLDTGELFF
TRBD1 NA TRBJ1-1 TRBV5-6 TGTGCCAGCAGCCGGGACAGCGAGAACACTGAAGCTTTCTTT CASSRDSENTEAFF
NA once TRBJ1-4 TRBV25-1 TGTGCCAGCAGTGACGTTTTTCCAACTAATGAAAAACTGTTTTTT CASSDVFPTNEKLFF
NA NA TRBJ2-1 TRBV7-2 TGTGCCAGCAGCCCCCTGGCTGAGCAGTTCTTC CASSPLAEQFF
NA NA TRBJ2-6 TRBV27 TGTGCCAGCTGTCGGGATATCTCTACTGGGGCCAACGTCCTGACTTTC CASCRDISTGANVLTF
NA NA TRBJ1-4 TRBV5-4 TGTGCCAGCAGCCCAGGCGCAACTAATGAAAAACTGTTTTTT CASSPGATNEKLFF
NA NA TRBJ2-2 TRBV9 TGTGCCAGCAGCGTGGAGGCCGGGGAGCTGTTTTTT CASSVEAGELFF
NA NA TRBJ1-4 TRBV4-3 TGCGCCAGCAGCCAATATTTCAAGGAGCGAGAAAAACTGTTTTTT CASSQYFKEREKLFF
TRBD2 NA TRBJ2-1 TRBV5-4 TGTGCCAGCAGCTTGGCCGGGCTAGCGGGAGGTTATGAGCAGTTCTTC CASSLAGLAGGYEQFF
TRBD2 NA TRBJ2-7 TRBV15 TGTGCCACCAGCAGAGATGGACTAGCGGGAGGGGGCGAGCAGTACTTC CATSRDGLAGGGEQYF
NA NA TRBJ1-4 TRBV15 TGTGCCACCAGCAGAGATCTTTCCGGGGGTAATGAAAAACTGTTTTTT CATSRDLSGGNEKLFF
NA NA TRBJ2-1 TRBV24-1 TGTGCCACCAGTGAGACGACTGGATACAATGAGCAGTTCTTC CATSETTGYNEQFF
NA NA TRBJ2-7 TRBV18 TGTGCCAGCTCACCGAGAGATAGGGGTTTGGAGCAGTACTTC CASSPRDRGLEQYF
TRBD2 once TRBJ2-5 TRBV11-3 TGTGCCAGCAGCTTAGGGGGACTAGCGGGGGTAGAGACCCAGTACTTC CASSLGGLAGVETQYF
NA NA TRBJ1-2 TRBV21-1 TGTGCCAGCGGTTTTGGACAGGGTCTACTTTTGGGGGGCTACACCTTC CASGFGQGLLLGGYTF
TRBD1 NA TRBJ2-7 TRBV29-1 TGCAGCGTCGATCCAGGGGGTCAGGGCGAGCAGTACTTC CSVDPGGQGEQYF
NA NA TRBJ2-1 TRBV10-3 TGTGCCACCGGACTAAATAACAATGAGCAGTTCTTC CATGLNNNEQFF